The present TCR beta chain was sequenced within a study of monozygotic twins with cystic fibrosis. Sequencing used immunoSEQ multiplex PCR; TCRdb keeps in-frame clones, though not all of them. Of some 33,000 clones in the sample, 80% to 95% are singletons; the top ten hold approximately 0.19%. The V and J ends lost 2 bases and 3 bases, in that order; junction bases with no gene match: 3. This CDR3 has 13 amino acids. CDR1 is SQVTM and CDR2 is ANQGSEA in the germline V gene. This receptor was obtained from a boy younger than 10 with cystic fibrosis. The chain carries TRBV29-1 and TRBJ1-2, with 7 bases matching TRBD1. Specimen: blood. CDR3 protein: CSVEPGTDYGYTF. DNA of the CDR3: TGCAGCGTTGAACCAGGGACAGACTATGGCTACACCTTC.